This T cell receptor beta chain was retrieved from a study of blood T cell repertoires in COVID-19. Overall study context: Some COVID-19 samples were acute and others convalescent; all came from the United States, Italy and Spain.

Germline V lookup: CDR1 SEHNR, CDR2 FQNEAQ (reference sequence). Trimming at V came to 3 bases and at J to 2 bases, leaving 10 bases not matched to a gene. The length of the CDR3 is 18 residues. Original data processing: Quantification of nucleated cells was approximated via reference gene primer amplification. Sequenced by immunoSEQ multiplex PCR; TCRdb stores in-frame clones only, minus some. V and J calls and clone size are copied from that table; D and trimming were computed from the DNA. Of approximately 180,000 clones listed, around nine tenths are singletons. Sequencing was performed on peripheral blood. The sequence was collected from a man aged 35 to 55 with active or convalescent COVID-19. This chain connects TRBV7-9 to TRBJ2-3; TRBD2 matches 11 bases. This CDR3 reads CASSFSLAGGRSTDTQYF. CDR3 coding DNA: TGTGCCAGCAGCTTCTCCCTAGCGGGGGGTCGTTCCACAGATACGCAGTATTTT.